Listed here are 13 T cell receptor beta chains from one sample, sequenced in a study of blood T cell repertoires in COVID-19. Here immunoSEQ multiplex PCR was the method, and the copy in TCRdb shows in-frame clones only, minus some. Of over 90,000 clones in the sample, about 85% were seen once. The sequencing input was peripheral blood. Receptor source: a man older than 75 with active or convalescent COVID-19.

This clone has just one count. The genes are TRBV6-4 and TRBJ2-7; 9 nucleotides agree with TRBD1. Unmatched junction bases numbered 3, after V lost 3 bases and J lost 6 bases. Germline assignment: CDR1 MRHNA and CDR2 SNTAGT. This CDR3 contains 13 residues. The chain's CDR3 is CASSDQTGGEQYF. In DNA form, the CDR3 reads TGTGCCAGCAGTGATCAGACAGGGGGCGAGCAGTACTTC.

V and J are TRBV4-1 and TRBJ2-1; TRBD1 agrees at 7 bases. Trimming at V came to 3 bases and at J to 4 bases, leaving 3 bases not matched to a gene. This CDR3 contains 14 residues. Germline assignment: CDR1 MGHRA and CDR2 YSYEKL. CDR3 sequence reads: CASSQAQGYNEQFF. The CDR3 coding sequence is TGCGCCAGCAGCCAGGCACAGGGGTACAATGAGCAGTTCTTC.

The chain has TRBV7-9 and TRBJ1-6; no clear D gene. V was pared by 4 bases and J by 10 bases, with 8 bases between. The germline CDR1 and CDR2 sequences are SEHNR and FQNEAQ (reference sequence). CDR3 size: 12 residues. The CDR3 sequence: CASSYQNSPLHF. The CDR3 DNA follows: TGTGCCAGCAGCTACCAGAACTCACCCCTCCACTTT.

The CDR3 sequence: CASSLFTGDTEAFF. CDR3 in DNA: TGTGCCAGCAGCTTATTTACAGGGGACACTGAAGCTTTCTTT. The chain joins TRBV7-9 to TRBJ1-1; 7 bases map to TRBD1. J lost 3 bases, V lost 2 bases, and 3 bases had no gene match. The V gene's germline CDR1 is SEHNR and CDR2 FQNEAQ (reference sequence). The CDR3 contains 14 residues.

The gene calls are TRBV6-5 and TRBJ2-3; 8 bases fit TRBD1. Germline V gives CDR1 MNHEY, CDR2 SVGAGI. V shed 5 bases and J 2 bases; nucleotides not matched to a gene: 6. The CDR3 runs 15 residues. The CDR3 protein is CASSTDRGPTDTQYF. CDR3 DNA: TGTGCCAGCAGTACCGACAGGGGTCCCACAGATACGCAGTATTTT.

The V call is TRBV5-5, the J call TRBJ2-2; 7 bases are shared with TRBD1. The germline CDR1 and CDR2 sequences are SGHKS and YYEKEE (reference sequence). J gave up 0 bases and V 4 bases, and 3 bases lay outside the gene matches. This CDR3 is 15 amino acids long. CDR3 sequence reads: CASSRGQTNTGELFF. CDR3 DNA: TGTGCCAGCAGCCGGGGACAGACGAACACCGGGGAGCTGTTTTTT.

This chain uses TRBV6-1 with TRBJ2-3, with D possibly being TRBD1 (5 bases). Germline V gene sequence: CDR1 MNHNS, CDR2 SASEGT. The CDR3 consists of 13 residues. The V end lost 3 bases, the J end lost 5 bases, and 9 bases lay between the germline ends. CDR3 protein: CASSDQQEDTQYF. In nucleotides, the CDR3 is TGTGCCAGCAGTGACCAACAGGAAGATACGCAGTATTTT.

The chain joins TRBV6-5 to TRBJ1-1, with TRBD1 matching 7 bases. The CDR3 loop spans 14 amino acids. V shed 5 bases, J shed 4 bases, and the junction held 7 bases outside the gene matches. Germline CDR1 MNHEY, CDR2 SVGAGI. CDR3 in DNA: TGTGCCAGCAGTAGGGACAGCGAGGTCACTGAAGCTTTCTTT. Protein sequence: CASSRDSEVTEAFF.

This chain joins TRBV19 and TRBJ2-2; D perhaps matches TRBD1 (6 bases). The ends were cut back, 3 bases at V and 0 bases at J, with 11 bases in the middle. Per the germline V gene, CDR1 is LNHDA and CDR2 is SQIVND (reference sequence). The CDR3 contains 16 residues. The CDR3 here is CASSILGASNTGELFF. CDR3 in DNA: TGTGCCAGTAGTATTTTGGGGGCCTCGAACACCGGGGAGCTGTTTTTT.

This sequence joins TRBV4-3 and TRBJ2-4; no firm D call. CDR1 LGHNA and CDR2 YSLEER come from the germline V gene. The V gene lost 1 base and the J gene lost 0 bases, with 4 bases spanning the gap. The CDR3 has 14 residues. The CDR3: CASSQARAKNIQYF. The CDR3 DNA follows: TGCGCCAGCAGCCAAGCCCGAGCCAAAAACATTCAGTACTTC.

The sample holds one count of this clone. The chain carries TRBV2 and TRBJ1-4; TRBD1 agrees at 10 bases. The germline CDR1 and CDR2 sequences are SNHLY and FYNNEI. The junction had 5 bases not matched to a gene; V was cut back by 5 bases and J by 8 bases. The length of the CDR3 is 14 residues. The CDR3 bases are TGTGCCAGCAGTAGGGACAGGGGAAGGGAAAAACTGTTTTTT. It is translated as CASSRDRGREKLFF.

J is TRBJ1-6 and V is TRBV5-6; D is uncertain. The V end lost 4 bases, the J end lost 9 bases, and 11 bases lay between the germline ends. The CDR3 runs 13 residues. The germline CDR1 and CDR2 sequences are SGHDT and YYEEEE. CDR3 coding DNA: TGTGCCAGCAGCCTGGGTGTAATTTCACCCCTCCACTTT. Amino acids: CASSLGVISPLHF.

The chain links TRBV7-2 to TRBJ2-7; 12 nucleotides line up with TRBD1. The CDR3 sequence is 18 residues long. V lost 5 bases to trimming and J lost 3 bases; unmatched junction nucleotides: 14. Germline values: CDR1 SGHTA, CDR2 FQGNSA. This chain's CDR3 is CASSQRDRGRRLDYEQYF. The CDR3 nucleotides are TGTGCCAGCAGCCAAAGGGACAGGGGGCGAAGATTGGACTACGAGCAGTACTTC.